Following are 15 T cell receptor beta chains from one sample sequenced in a study of PD-L1 blockade in urothelial cancer. Generated by immunoSEQ multiplex PCR, the TCRdb table keeps only in-frame clones and is missing some. The profile covers some 45,000 clones, with around 80% appearing a single time and 15% to 20% taken by the ten largest. Described time point: pretreatment peripheral blood. Source: PBMCs, taken around atezolizumab (anti-PD-L1) treatment. These receptors all stem from a man aged 55-75 years with urothelial cancer.

This clone has a single count. This chain uses TRBV6-5 with TRBJ2-1, with 10 bases aligning to TRBD2. The CDR3 sequence is 15 residues long. Per germline, CDR1 MNHEY and CDR2 SVGAGI. V lost 6 bases and J lost 7; bases outside the gene matches: 9. Here the CDR3 reads CASSPGTSVYNEQFF. The CDR3 bases are TGTGCCAGCAGCCCCGGGACTAGCGTTTATAATGAGCAGTTCTTC.

The chain couples TRBV2 to TRBJ2-7; tentative D call: TRBD2 (6 bases). This CDR3 has 15 amino acids. CDR1 and CDR2 (germline): SNHLY, FYNNEI. V dropped 1 base and J dropped 4 bases, with 14 bases sitting between them. In nucleotides, the CDR3 is TGTGCCAGCAGTGAAGACCCGACTAGGGCGTACGAGCAGTACTTC. This translates into CASSEDPTRAYEQYF.

The chain recombines TRBV19 with TRBJ2-1; the match to TRBD2 covers 9 bases. There are 14 residues in the CDR3. V gave up 7 bases and J gave up 7 bases; unmatched junction bases: 8. CDR1 is LNHDA, CDR2 SQIVND, per germline (reference sequence). Written as DNA, the CDR3 is TGTGCCAGTACGGTCGAGCGGGGGGCTAATGAGCAGTTCTTC. Translation: CASTVERGANEQFF.

The chain uses TRBV10-3 and TRBJ1-1; weak D call: TRBD1 (6 bases). This CDR3 is built from 13 residues. Trimming shortened V by 6 bases and J by 1 base, and 9 bases separated the two germline ends. Germline V gives CDR1 ENHRY, CDR2 SYGVKD. CDR3 loop: CAISGQTNTEAFF. DNA of the CDR3: TGTGCCATCAGCGGACAGACGAACACTGAAGCTTTCTTT.

The chain is built from TRBV5-4 and TRBJ2-2, with D maybe TRBD1 (6 bases). V was clipped by 4 bases and J by 4 bases, with 14 bases between them. The germline gives CDR1 SGHNT, CDR2 YYREEE (reference sequence). This CDR3 region has 15 residues. The CDR3 sequence is CASSQQGRGTGELFF. Here the CDR3 DNA reads TGTGCCAGCAGCCAACAGGGTCGGGGCACCGGGGAGCTGTTTTTT.

This clone turned up a few times. V is TRBV2 and J is TRBJ1-2; 7 bases are a match to TRBD1. Germline CDR1 is SNHLY and CDR2 is FYNNEI. V shed 0 bases, J shed 7 bases, and the junction held 11 bases outside the gene matches. This CDR3 has 16 residues. CDR3 bases: TGTGCCAGCAGTGAAGCGCTTAGGGGGCGCAGTACTGGCTACACCTTC. Its protein product is CASSEALRGRSTGYTF.

V usage is TRBV11-3 and J usage is TRBJ2-1; 7 positions agree with TRBD1. Germline CDR1 SGHNT, CDR2 YENEEA. The CDR3 loop spans 12 amino acids. V lost 2 bases to trimming and J lost 8 bases; unmatched junction nucleotides: 0. This chain's CDR3 is CASSLQGDEQFF. CDR3 sequence (DNA): TGTGCCAGCAGCTTACAGGGGGATGAGCAGTTCTTC.

This clone is a singleton in its sample. V usage is TRBV4-1 and J usage is TRBJ1-4, with D possibly TRBD1 on 6 matching bases. CDR3 size: 16 residues. The germline V gene has CDR1 MGHRA and CDR2 YSYEKL. V was trimmed by 0 bases and J by 6 bases, leaving 14 bases between them. CDR3 nucleotide sequence: TGCGCCAGCAGCCAAGATAGGGGGGGCGTTGATGAAAAACTGTTTTTT. Translated, it gives CASSQDRGGVDEKLFF.

The chain is built from TRBV11-2 and TRBJ1-2; D not certain. CDR3 length equals 12 residues. The V end was cut by 5 bases, the J end by 7 bases, with 11 bases between. Germline lookup yields CDR1 SGHAT and CDR2 FQNNGV. CDR3 protein: CASSPEGSGYTF. DNA for the CDR3: TGTGCCAGCAGCCCGGAGGGATCTGGCTACACCTTC. Drawing the rest from reference TRBV11-2 and TRBJ1-2, the complete variable domain is EAGVAQSPRYKIIEKRQSVAFWCNPISGHATLYWYQQILGQGPKLLIQFQNNGVVDDSQLPKDRFSAERLKGVDSTLKIQPAKLEDSAVYLCASSPEGSGYTFGSGTRLTVV.

This clone came up once. The V call is TRBV5-4, the J call TRBJ2-2; D may be TRBD2 (5 bases). The V and J ends lost 4 bases and 2 bases respectively, with 12 bases between them. The germline V gene encodes CDR1 SGHNT and CDR2 YYREEE (reference sequence). There are 15 residues in the CDR3. CDR3 in amino acids: CASSRGGSNTGELFF. CDR3 nucleotides: TGTGCCAGCAGCCGGGGTGGGAGTAACACCGGGGAGCTGTTTTTT.

CDR3 residues: CASTPGVNQPQHF. As DNA, the CDR3 is TGTGCCAGCACCCCAGGGGTGAACCAGCCCCAGCATTTT. This chain joins TRBV6-5 and TRBJ1-5, with D possibly matching TRBD1 (6 bases). CDR1 is MNHEY and CDR2 is SVGAGI in the germline V gene. V lost 7 bases and J lost 7, with 14 bases in between. This CDR3 spans 13 amino acids.

This chain joins TRBV28 and TRBJ2-7; perhaps TRBD1 as D (6 bases). The CDR3 consists of 16 residues. CDR1 is MDHEN and CDR2 is SYDVKM in the germline V gene. Trimming left V 7 bases short and J 6 bases short, with 25 bases between. CDR3 DNA: TGTGCCAGCATTCCGACAGGTGGCTTCGGTGGCCCCGAGCAGTACTTC. Protein sequence: CASIPTGGFGGPEQYF.

This sequence joins TRBV28 and TRBJ1-4, with no clear D. CDR1 and CDR2 (germline): MDHEN, SYDVKM. The CDR3 length is 13 residues. V was shortened by 7 bases and J by 7 bases, with 13 bases between the two germline ends. The CDR3 nucleotides are TGTGCCAGCACAGGATCGTTGAGTGAAAAACTGTTTTTT. Amino acids: CASTGSLSEKLFF.

This clone has just a few counts. The J gene is TRBJ2-7, the V gene TRBV19; tentative D call: TRBD2 (6 bases). The V gene's germline CDR1 is LNHDA and CDR2 SQIVND (reference sequence). This CDR3 region has 15 residues. The V gene lost 1 base and the J gene lost 2 bases, with 12 bases spanning the gap. The CDR3 nucleotides read TGTGCCAGTAGTATAGCGGCGGGAACCACCTACGAGCAGTACTTC. It encodes CASSIAAGTTYEQYF.

The rearrangement links TRBV28 to TRBJ1-2; D gene ambiguous. The CDR3 runs to 14 residues. Trimming stripped 2 bases from V and 4 bases from J, with 11 bases between. CDR1 and CDR2 from the germline V gene are MDHEN and SYDVKM. The CDR3 sequence: CASSLLGEAYGYTF. In DNA form, the CDR3 reads TGTGCCAGCAGTTTACTCGGGGAGGCCTATGGCTACACCTTC.